The TCR beta chain described here comes from a study of cytomegalovirus exposure and HLA in healthy donors. The donors were members of the validation cohort, which comprised roughly 130 subjects and was separate from the first cohort of roughly 700 subjects. V was cut by 3 bases and J by 2 bases, with 13 bases left in between. Germline V lookup: CDR1 SNHLY, CDR2 FYNNEI. The CDR3 runs to 15 residues. TCRdb's copy holds only in-frame clones and misses some; the assay was immunoSEQ multiplex PCR. Here the sample spans under 250,000 clones, around four fifths being singletons. The study, taken as a whole, reports: In a later analysis, first-cohort TCR clusters were found to tend to co-occur in the 100 to 150 validation repertoires. A few CMV-associated chains were confirmed in vitro to be specific for CMV antigens.

Points on this clone: The antigen is not known.

This chain links TRBV2 with TRBJ1-1; D perhaps matches TRBD1 (5 bases). The receptor comes from a woman between 18 and 29 years old in good health and CMV-seronegative. Sequenced material: PBMCs. In DNA form, the CDR3 reads TGTGCCAGCAGTGAGGAAGCGGGGGGAAACACTGAAGCTTTCTTT. Its protein product is CASSEEAGGNTEAFF.